Below are 19 T cell receptor beta chains sequenced from a single sample in a study of CD8 T cells in ankylosing spondylitis. The antigens these receptors bind are not known. Broader study findings: Characteristic, it appeared, of ankylosing spondylitis blood was a TCR beta motif of about eight highly homologous variants.

TCRdb fed the 5' RACE reads into MiXCR, producing one record per CDR3 protein. This repertoire shows fewer than 550,000 distinct CDR3 sequences, approximately 5% found once; its top ten account for roughly 3.5%. The sequencing input was blood, either unsorted or a sorted T cell fraction (not recorded which). The origin of the receptors is a male donor with ankylosing spondylitis.

This clonotype was counted many times. CDR3 sequence (DNA): TGCAGTGCTAGAATGCGGGGCTCCTACAATGAGCAGTTCTTC. Amino acids: CSARMRGSYNEQFF. The genes are TRBV20-1 and TRBJ2-1, with a weak D call TRBD2 (6 bases). CDR3 length equals 14 residues. Germline CDR1 and CDR2: DFQATT and SNEGSKA (reference sequence). Between the trimmed V and J ends, which lost 2 bases and 0 bases, there was a span of 8 bases.

In its sample, this clonotype was seen many times. CDR3 amino acids: CSARDRGQPYEQYF. The CDR3 DNA follows: TGCAGTGCTAGAGATAGGGGACAGCCCTACGAGCAGTACTTC. The chain combines TRBV20-1 with TRBJ2-7, with TRBD1 identical over 7 bases. CDR3 length equals 14 residues. V lost 0 bases to trimming and J lost 2 bases; unmatched junction nucleotides: 4. Germline CDR1 and CDR2: DFQATT and SNEGSKA (reference sequence).

The chain uses TRBV9 and TRBJ2-7; tentative D call: TRBD1 (5 bases). There are 15 residues in the CDR3. CDR1 is SGDLS, CDR2 YYNGEE, per germline. Deletions cut 2 bases from V and 1 base from J, with 13 bases between. The CDR3 protein is CASSVRVGASYEQYF. Here the CDR3 DNA reads TGTGCCAGCAGCGTCCGGGTTGGGGCGTCCTACGAGCAGTACTTC.

This clonotype was detected many times. The CDR3, as DNA: TGTGCCACCAGTGATTTTGGGGACAGCTTAGAGACCCAGTACTTC. Amino acids: CATSDFGDSLETQYF. V usage is TRBV24-1 and J usage is TRBJ2-5, with 7 nucleotides matching TRBD1. The CDR3 spans 15 residues. The trim removed 1 base at V and 4 bases at J, leaving 5 bases unmatched. CDR1 is KGHDR and CDR2 is SFDVKD in the germline V gene.

This clonotype occurred many times. The chain uses TRBV29-1 and TRBJ1-5; D perhaps matches TRBD1 (5 bases). V was trimmed by 6 bases and J by 1 base, leaving 10 bases between them. The CDR3 is made up of 13 amino acids. Germline CDR1 is SQVTM and CDR2 is ANQGSEA. Written as DNA, the CDR3 is TGCAGCGTCGACCAGGGAAGCAATCAGCCCCAGCATTTT. Translating gives CSVDQGSNQPQHF. The complete variable domain, with remaining parts taken from reference TRBV29-1 and TRBJ1-5, reads SAVISQKPSRDICQRGTSLTIQCQVDSQVTMMFWYRQQPGQSLTLIATANQGSEATYESGFVIDKFPISRPNLTFSTLTVSNMSPEDSSIYLCSVDQGSNQPQHFGDGTRLSIL.

The table lists this clonotype with many counts. The V gene is TRBV7-2, the J gene TRBJ2-4, with 9 bases aligning to TRBD1. J gave up 1 base and V 5 bases, and 3 bases lay outside the gene matches. Germline V lookup: CDR1 SGHTA, CDR2 FQGNSA. There are 15 residues in the CDR3. In DNA form, the CDR3 reads TGTGCCAGCAGCAGGGGGACAGGGGCCAAAAACATTCAGTACTTC. Amino acids: CASSRGTGAKNIQYF.

This clonotype was seen repeatedly, ten times or more. The rearrangement uses TRBV5-1 and TRBJ2-7, with D tentatively TRBD1 (6 bases). The ends were cut back, 7 bases at V and 4 bases at J, with 15 bases in the middle. The V gene's germline CDR1 is SGHRS and CDR2 YFSETQ. This CDR3 spans 13 amino acids. CDR3: CASSPGQEYEQYF. Here the CDR3 DNA reads TGCGCCAGCTCGCCGGGACAAGAATACGAGCAGTACTTC. Filled out from reference TRBV5-1 and TRBJ2-7, the complete variable domain reads KAGVTQTPRYLIKTRGQQVTLSCSPISGHRSVSWYQQTPGQGLQFLFEYFSETQRNKGNFPGRFSGRQFSNSRSEMNVSTLELGDSALYLCASSPGQEYEQYFGPGTRLTVT.

This clonotype appeared many times. This chain links TRBV5-1 with TRBJ2-1; no clear D gene. V lost 0 bases to trimming and J lost 9 bases, with 22 bases between them. The length of the CDR3 is 17 residues. Germline assignment: CDR1 SGHRS and CDR2 YFSETQ. Written as DNA, the CDR3 is TGCGCCAGCAGCTTGGAAGTCAAAACGCTGCTTCATGGTGAGCAGTTCTTC. Its protein product is CASSLEVKTLLHGEQFF.

CDR3 nucleotide sequence: TGTGCCATCAAAGAGCGGGAGACCGGGGAGCTGTTTTTT. Protein sequence: CAIKERETGELFF. The chain uses TRBV10-3 and TRBJ2-2; TRBD2 aligns across 8 bases. Germline CDR1 reads ENHRY; CDR2 reads SYGVKD. J lost 5 bases, V lost 7 bases, and 3 bases had no gene match. The CDR3 contains 13 residues.

This chain joins TRBV7-2 and TRBJ2-5; 12 nucleotides line up with TRBD2. The CDR3 is 17 residues long. After removal of 3 bases from V and 3 bases from J, the junction contained 8 bases not matched to a gene. Germline CDR1 reads SGHTA; CDR2 reads FQGNSA. DNA of the CDR3: TGTGCCAGCAGCTTTTATAGGTCTAGCGGGAGGGAAGAGACCCAGTACTTC. It yields the protein CASSFYRSSGREETQYF.

The gene calls are TRBV2 and TRBJ1-4; D not resolved. The CDR3 runs 12 residues. Germline V lookup: CDR1 SNHLY, CDR2 FYNNEI. V gave up 6 bases and J gave up 8 bases, with 10 bases separating them. For the CDR3, the DNA is TGTGCCAGCAGGGACCCTGCAGAAAAACTGTTTTTT. Protein sequence: CASRDPAEKLFF.

This clonotype was observed many times. In DNA, the CDR3 is TGCAGCGTACGAGAGGGGGCGAGCTACGAGCAGTACTTC. It encodes CSVREGASYEQYF. This sequence joins TRBV29-1 and TRBJ2-7; TRBD1 agrees at 7 bases. The V gene end was trimmed by 6 bases and the J gene end by 3 bases; junction bases not matched to a gene: 8. CDR1 is SQVTM and CDR2 is ANQGSEA in the germline V gene. The CDR3 sequence is 13 residues long.

At least ten counts were recorded for this clonotype. This rearrangement joins TRBV20-1 to TRBJ2-7, with D hard to call. Looked up from germline, CDR1 is DFQATT and CDR2 is SNEGSKA (reference sequence). V dropped 0 bases and J dropped 7 bases, with 13 bases sitting between them. The CDR3 extends over 13 amino acids. The CDR3 DNA reads TGCAGTGCTAGAGATCTGCTTCTCGCGGAGCAGTACTTC. Amino acid sequence: CSARDLLLAEQYF.

The V and J genes are TRBV19 and TRBJ1-6; maybe TRBD1 (5 bases). Germline V CDR1 and CDR2: LNHDA, SQIVND (reference sequence). Deletions cut 9 bases from V and 6 bases from J, with 12 bases between. The CDR3 extends over 13 amino acids. The CDR3 coding sequence is TGTGCCAGCTCGGGGACTTCTAATTCACCCCTCCACTTT. Its translation: CASSGTSNSPLHF. Full variable domain (rest looked up from reference TRBV19 and TRBJ1-6): DGGITQSPKYLFRKEGQNVTLSCEQNLNHDAMYWYRQDPGQGLRLIYYSQIVNDFQKGDIAEGYSVSREKKESFPLTVTSAQKNPTAFYLCASSGTSNSPLHFGNGTRLTVT.

J is TRBJ1-6 and V is TRBV27, with D perhaps TRBD1 (5 bases). Per the germline V gene, CDR1 is MNHEY and CDR2 is SMNVEV (reference sequence). The CDR3 extends over 12 amino acids. Trimming left V 8 bases short and J 6 bases short, with 8 bases between. This CDR3 reads CASGGTNSPLHF. In DNA, the CDR3 is TGTGCCAGCGGCGGGACTAATTCACCCCTCCACTTT.

This clonotype was picked up many times. The gene calls are TRBV6-5 and TRBJ1-1; a weak D match, TRBD1 (5 bases). Germline V gene lookup returns CDR1 MNHEY and CDR2 SVGAGI. The length of the CDR3 is 13 residues. Trimming shortened V by 2 bases and J by 5 bases, and 9 bases separated the two germline ends. The CDR3 sequence is CASSYRGGTEAFF. DNA for the CDR3: TGTGCCAGCAGTTACAGGGGCGGGACTGAAGCTTTCTTT.

This clonotype was seen at least ten times. The V gene is TRBV29-1, the J gene TRBJ2-3; weak D call: TRBD2 (6 bases). This CDR3 has 14 amino acids. V lost 3 bases and J lost 1, with 11 bases in between. From germline, CDR1 is SQVTM and CDR2 ANQGSEA. This chain's CDR3 is CSVDGGSGTDTQYF. DNA for the CDR3: TGCAGCGTTGATGGGGGGAGTGGCACAGATACGCAGTATTTT.

This clonotype was counted at least ten times. The chain joins TRBV28 to TRBJ2-7; perhaps TRBD2 as D (6 bases). V shed 6 bases and J shed 3 bases, with 15 bases lying between them. The CDR3 sequence is 14 residues long. The germline gives CDR1 MDHEN, CDR2 SYDVKM. The CDR3 DNA follows: TGTGCCAGCAGGGAGGGAGGACGGAGCTACGAGCAGTACTTC. This codes for CASREGGRSYEQYF.

This clonotype has a count of ten or more. This sequence joins TRBV28 and TRBJ1-2; D is ambiguous. Germline CDR1 reads MDHEN; CDR2 reads SYDVKM. This CDR3 has 15 amino acids. Trimming shortened V by 5 bases and J by 5 bases, and 18 bases separated the two germline ends. The CDR3: CASSRPSGGFYGYTF. In DNA, the CDR3 is TGTGCCAGCAGTCGCCCCTCGGGCGGATTTTATGGCTACACCTTC.